Below are 16 T cell receptor beta chains sequenced from a single sample in a study of T-cell memory formation after mild COVID-19. TCRdb independently ran MiXCR on the 5' RACE reads; one entry per CDR3 protein. In the table there are nearly 350,000 distinct CDR3 sequences, 13% of which are singletons. The sequencing input was PBMCs or a T cell subset sorted from them (not recorded which). The receptors come from a man in his late teens or twenties who had mild COVID-19 (a few samples of this study predate the infection). Cell type and time point are not known.

The chain carries TRBV5-1 and TRBJ2-7; perhaps D is TRBD1 or TRBD2 (5 bases each). The V gene's germline CDR1 is SGHRS and CDR2 YFSETQ. This CDR3 comprises 14 residues. Trimming took off 0 bases at V and 5 bases at J, with 12 bases between the two ends. In DNA, the CDR3 is TGCGCCAGCAGCTTGGTCGGGGCGTCTAACGAGCAGTACTTC. Protein: CASSLVGASNEQYF.

On this clonotype itself: One end of the junction is discordant with germline, which a read error may explain. The gene calls are TRBV6-1 and TRBJ1-1; perhaps TRBD1 as D (6 bases). Looked up from germline, CDR1 is MNHNS and CDR2 is SASEGT. The CDR3 spans 14 residues. CDR3 residues: CAISPRTENTEAFF. CDR3 coding DNA: TGTGCCATCAGTCCCCGGACAGAGAACACTGAAGCTTTCTTT.

The chain links TRBV5-5 to TRBJ1-6, with D unresolved. V was trimmed by 1 base and J by 14 bases, leaving 19 bases between them. Germline V gene data show CDR1 as SGHKS and CDR2 as YYEKEE (reference sequence). This CDR3 has 15 amino acids. CDR3 coding DNA: TGTGCCAGCAGCTTGAGTCCCTCGAGCCCTTTTACCCTCCACTTT. Translation: CASSLSPSSPFTLHF.

A few counts support this clonotype. V is TRBV7-2 and J is TRBJ1-6; D call uncertain. The CDR3 loop spans 14 amino acids. Germline-derived CDR1 and CDR2 are SGHTA and FQGNSA. Between the trimmed V and J ends, which lost 6 bases and 0 bases, there was a span of 6 bases. This CDR3 reads CASRDVSYNSPLHF. DNA of the CDR3: TGTGCCAGCAGGGACGTCTCCTATAATTCACCCCTCCACTTT.

The chain employs TRBV6-5 and TRBJ2-4; D call uncertain. This CDR3 comprises 14 residues. Germline V lookup: CDR1 MNHEY, CDR2 SVGAGI. V lost 0 bases and J lost 8, with 11 bases in between. CDR3 nucleotides: TGTGCCAGCAGTTACTCAGGGCTCAAGGACATTCAGTACTTC. This codes for CASSYSGLKDIQYF.

The rearrangement links TRBV27 to TRBJ2-7, with a possible D match to TRBD1 (6 bases). V lost 7 bases to trimming and J lost 5 bases, with 15 bases between them. The CDR3 is 13 residues long. Germline-derived CDR1 and CDR2 are MNHEY and SMNVEV (reference sequence). This chain's CDR3 is CASNGRRGHEQYF. DNA of the CDR3: TGTGCCAGCAATGGGCGCAGGGGCCACGAGCAGTACTTC.

This clonotype was seen only a few times. The chain is built from TRBV18 and TRBJ2-7, with TRBD2 matching 7 bases. This CDR3 is 15 amino acids long. The germline V gene has CDR1 KGHSH and CDR2 LQKENI. Germline trimming cut 10 bases from V and 3 bases from J; bases unmatched to any gene: 15. CDR3 amino acids: CAMLGSGGARYEQYF. CDR3 coding DNA: TGTGCCATGCTCGGGTCGGGGGGTGCACGCTACGAGCAGTACTTC.

The chain couples TRBV4-3 to TRBJ2-2, with D unclear. The V gene's germline CDR1 is LGHNA and CDR2 YSLEER. Trimming left V 0 bases short and J 0 bases short, with 11 bases between. The length of the CDR3 is 17 residues. CDR3 loop: CASSQEGPFTNTGELFF. Here the CDR3 DNA reads TGCGCCAGCAGCCAAGAGGGCCCCTTCACGAACACCGGGGAGCTGTTTTTT.

This chain links TRBV10-3 with TRBJ1-3; no clear D gene. V lost 5 bases and J lost 0, with 11 bases in between. Germline V gene lookup returns CDR1 ENHRY and CDR2 SYGVKD. The CDR3 sequence is 15 residues long. CDR3 sequence: CAISQDGNSGNTIYF. CDR3 nucleotide sequence: TGTGCCATCAGTCAGGACGGGAACTCTGGAAACACCATATATTTT.

There are many counts of this clonotype. CDR3 coding DNA: TGTGCCATCAGTGAAAGACAGGGGGATGGCTACACCTTC. Residues: CAISERQGDGYTF. The V and J genes are TRBV10-3 and TRBJ1-2; 9 bases are a match to TRBD1. Germline assignment: CDR1 ENHRY and CDR2 SYGVKD. This CDR3 spans 13 amino acids. Trimming at V came to 3 bases and at J to 6 bases, leaving 2 bases not matched to a gene.

This clonotype was picked up a small number of times. This chain links TRBV30 with TRBJ1-2; D is possibly TRBD1 (5 bases). The CDR3 length is 11 residues. V dropped 8 bases and J dropped 6 bases, with 13 bases sitting between them. The germline CDR1 and CDR2 sequences are GTSNPN and SVGIG (reference sequence). CDR3 bases: TGTGCCCTGTCGCGGGGGAATGGCTACACCTTC. This encodes CALSRGNGYTF.

In this sample, this clonotype turned up many times. V gene TRBV6-5 combines with J gene TRBJ2-5; D is unresolved. The CDR3 has 15 amino acids. Germline assignment: CDR1 MNHEY and CDR2 SVGAGI. V was clipped by 0 bases and J by 4 bases, with 12 bases between them. CDR3 protein: CASSYSGWNGETQYF. CDR3 bases: TGTGCCAGCAGTTACTCAGGGTGGAATGGAGAGACCCAGTACTTC.

The sample holds a few counts of this clonotype. Here the CDR3 reads CASSPRGAYEQYF. In DNA form, the CDR3 reads TGTGCCAGCAGCCCTCGGGGGGCCTACGAGCAGTACTTC. This chain connects TRBV6-5 to TRBJ2-7; 7 positions agree with TRBD2. The V gene end was trimmed by 6 bases and the J gene end by 2 bases; junction bases not matched to a gene: 4. Germline assignment: CDR1 MNHEY and CDR2 SVGAGI. CDR3 length equals 13 residues.

The chain combines TRBV6-6 with TRBJ2-1, with 7 bases lining up with TRBD1. The V segment lost 4 bases and the J segment 9 bases; nucleotides outside the gene matches: 6. CDR1 is MNHNY and CDR2 is SVGAGI in the germline V gene (reference sequence). The CDR3 consists of 13 residues. The CDR3 is CASSLQGVAEQFF. CDR3 nucleotides: TGTGCCAGCAGTTTGCAGGGGGTTGCTGAGCAGTTCTTC.

This clonotype was seen more than once but under ten times. The chain joins TRBV12-3 or TRBV12-4 to TRBJ1-1, with D perhaps matching TRBD1 (6 bases). V was pared by 8 bases and J by 1 base, with 11 bases between. CDR3 length: 13 amino acids. In DNA, the CDR3 is TGTGCCAGCCAGGGACATCCGAACACTGAAGCTTTCTTT. Translating it yields CASQGHPNTEAFF.

V and J are TRBV27 and TRBJ2-7, with D possibly TRBD2 on 5 matching bases. The V and J ends lost 3 bases and 5 bases respectively, with 11 bases between them. The CDR3 length is 13 residues. Germline CDR1 is MNHEY and CDR2 is SMNVEV (reference sequence). CDR3: CASSLRVRHEQYF. The CDR3 DNA is TGTGCCAGCAGTTTGAGGGTTCGCCACGAGCAGTACTTC.